A single sample is the source of the 28 T cell receptor beta chains below, sequenced in a study of blood T cell repertoires in COVID-19. The repertoire was sequenced with immunoSEQ multiplex PCR; TCRdb's copy has only in-frame clones and lacks some. The sample includes 250,000 to 350,000 clones, 85% to 90% of them seen just once. Material: PBMCs or T cells enriched from blood (not recorded which). These receptors were collected from a woman aged 18-30 years with acute COVID-19.

The V and J genes are TRBV6-5 and TRBJ2-1, with 8 bases identical to TRBD2. This CDR3 is built from 14 residues. CDR1 is MNHEY and CDR2 is SVGAGI in the germline V gene. V trimming: 8 bases; J trimming: 7 bases; junction bases outside the gene matches: 10. DNA for the CDR3: TGTGCCAGCGGGGGACTAGTTAATTCTAATGAGCAGTTCTTC. This codes for CASGGLVNSNEQFF.

This chain joins TRBV28 and TRBJ1-2; 8 positions agree with TRBD1. CDR3 size: 16 residues. V was pared by 4 bases and J by 7 bases, with 14 bases of the junction left unmatched. CDR1 is MDHEN and CDR2 is SYDVKM in the germline V gene. The CDR3 spells CASSWEDRERRGGYTF. The CDR3 DNA reads as TGTGCCAGCAGTTGGGAGGACAGGGAACGACGTGGTGGCTACACCTTC.

The chain employs TRBV28 and TRBJ1-1; no reliable D call. This CDR3 is 15 amino acids long. The germline CDR1 and CDR2 sequences are MDHEN and SYDVKM. V gave up 4 bases and J gave up 0 bases, with 12 bases separating them. In nucleotides, the CDR3 is TGTGCCAGCAGTTGGCGCAGCGGTATGAACACTGAAGCTTTCTTT. Protein sequence: CASSWRSGMNTEAFF.

This chain uses TRBV21-1 with TRBJ1-1; TRBD1, as called in the table, went unchecked against the DNA. TRBV21-1 is assigned pseudogene status. The CDR3 sequence is 15 residues long. CDR3 DNA: TGTGCCAGCAGCAAATACGGACAGGCGAACACTGAAGCTTTCTTT. It is translated as CASSKYGQANTEAFF.

The J gene is TRBJ1-2, the V gene TRBV13; maybe TRBD1 (5 bases). Germline V gene sequence: CDR1 PRHDT, CDR2 FYEKMQ (reference sequence). V gave up 4 bases and J gave up 1 base, with 10 bases separating them. CDR3 size: 14 residues. CDR3 DNA: TGTGCCAGCAGCTCAGGGAGGATTAACTATGGCTACACCTTC. It specifies CASSSGRINYGYTF.

The chain uses TRBV19 and TRBJ1-5; D ambiguous. V dropped 3 bases and J dropped 3 bases, with 15 bases sitting between them. Germline CDR1 is LNHDA and CDR2 is SQIVND (reference sequence). The CDR3 extends over 16 amino acids. CDR3 nucleotides: TGTGCCAGTAGTATTTCTTACCACAGTGACAATCAGCCCCAGCATTTT. This translates into CASSISYHSDNQPQHF.

Note on this clone: This CDR3 is also generated by other DNA sequences in the sample. The chain is built from TRBV5-1 and TRBJ1-2; D perhaps matches TRBD1 (5 bases). Trimming stripped 1 base from V and 7 bases from J, with 8 bases between. In germline, CDR1 is SGHRS, CDR2 YFSETQ. The CDR3 is 12 residues long. The CDR3 DNA is TGCGCCAGCAGCTTGACCGGGGGTGGCTACACCTTC. Translating gives CASSLTGGGYTF. The full variable domain, in which reference TRBV5-1 and TRBJ1-2 provide the parts outside the CDR3, is KAGVTQTPRYLIKTRGQQVTLSCSPISGHRSVSWYQQTPGQGLQFLFEYFSETQRNKGNFPGRFSGRQFSNSRSEMNVSTLELGDSALYLCASSLTGGGYTFGSGTRLTVV.

J is TRBJ1-5 and V is TRBV18; 7 bases are a match to TRBD1. The CDR3 extends over 16 amino acids. Germline V gene lookup returns CDR1 KGHSH and CDR2 LQKENI. J gave up 1 base and V 3 bases, and 6 bases lay outside the gene matches. The CDR3 reads CASSPIWTGSNQPQHF. CDR3 DNA sequence: TGTGCCAGCTCACCGATTTGGACAGGAAGCAATCAGCCCCAGCATTTT. Drawing the rest from reference TRBV18 and TRBJ1-5, the complete variable domain is NAGVMQNPRHLVRRRGQEARLRCSPMKGHSHVYWYRQLPEEGLKFMVYLQKENIIDESGMPKERFSAEFPKEGPSILRIQQVVRGDSAAYFCASSPIWTGSNQPQHFGDGTRLSIL.

This clone was observed once. This sequence may be a read error, since a much larger clone differs from it by one base. The chain links TRBV27 to TRBJ1-1, with 7 bases fitting TRBD1. From germline, CDR1 is MNHEY and CDR2 SMNVEV (reference sequence). The CDR3 spans 14 residues. V gave up 5 bases and J gave up 1 base; unmatched junction bases: 4. The CDR3 DNA reads TGTGCCAGCAGTCATCAGGGGGGGAACACTGAAGCTTTCTTT. Protein product: CASSHQGGNTEAFF.

The DNA of the CDR3 is TGTGCCAGCAGTTTTTGGCAGGGAGGTAACACCGGGGAGCTGTTTTTT. Encoded protein: CASSFWQGGNTGELFF. The rearrangement links TRBV28 to TRBJ2-2; TRBD2 might be the D (6 bases). Germline V gene sequence: CDR1 MDHEN, CDR2 SYDVKM. The CDR3 has 16 residues. Between the trimmed V and J ends, which lost 3 bases and 2 bases, there was a span of 13 bases.

V is TRBV10-1 and J is TRBJ2-7; maybe TRBD1 (5 bases). With 2 bases removed from V and 6 bases from J, the gap between germline ends came to 8 bases. This CDR3 has 12 amino acids. The germline V gene encodes CDR1 WNHNN and CDR2 SYGVQD (reference sequence). DNA of the CDR3: TGCGCCAGCAGTGAGGGGGCCAGCGAGCAGTACTTC. It codes for CASSEGASEQYF.

V usage is TRBV5-8 and J usage is TRBJ2-3; TRBD2 agrees at 11 bases. CDR3 size: 15 residues. Losses at the gene ends were 3 bases for V and 6 bases for J; bases not matched to a gene: 6. Per the germline V gene, CDR1 is SGHTS and CDR2 is YDEGEE. CDR3 region: CASSYLAGGLDTQYF. The CDR3 region has the DNA TGTGCCAGCAGCTACCTAGCGGGGGGATTGGATACGCAGTATTTT.

In this sample, this clone turned up a few times. The genes are TRBV7-6 and TRBJ1-6; D gene unclear. Germline V gene sequence: CDR1 SGHVS, CDR2 FNYEAQ. The CDR3 loop spans 15 amino acids. Trimming removed 5 bases at V and 8 bases at J, with 16 bases between. This CDR3 reads CASSISGEGYSPLHF. CDR3 nucleotides: TGTGCCAGCAGCATTTCGGGAGAGGGTTATTCACCCCTCCACTTT.

This clone was seen once. The V call is TRBV27, the J call TRBJ1-5, with D maybe TRBD1 (5 bases). V lost 6 bases and J lost 3, with 21 bases in between. CDR3 size: 17 residues. Germline V CDR1 and CDR2: MNHEY, SMNVEV (reference sequence). CDR3 in amino acids: CASSPLVRPGSNQPQHF. The CDR3 DNA follows: TGTGCCAGCAGCCCTTTAGTACGGCCAGGGTCCAATCAGCCCCAGCATTTT.

This clone was detected a few times. J is TRBJ2-3 and V is TRBV5-1, with 8 bases fitting TRBD1. The V gene end was trimmed by 4 bases and the J gene end by 2 bases; junction bases not matched to a gene: 9. Germline loops: CDR1 SGHRS, CDR2 YFSETQ. The CDR3 runs 16 residues. CDR3 sequence: CASSGRQGRDTDTQYF. The DNA of the CDR3 is TGCGCCAGCAGCGGGAGACAGGGGCGGGACACAGATACGCAGTATTTT.

The rearrangement links TRBV28 to TRBJ1-5, with D possibly TRBD1 on 5 matching bases. The CDR3 length is 15 residues. The V gene lost 1 base and the J gene lost 7 bases, with 14 bases spanning the gap. Germline lookup yields CDR1 MDHEN and CDR2 SYDVKM. This CDR3 is CASSLFEGVGQPQHF. The DNA for the CDR3 is TGTGCCAGCAGTTTATTTGAAGGGGTAGGCCAGCCCCAGCATTTT.

The chain uses TRBV19 and TRBJ2-3, with TRBD1 matching 9 bases. With 1 base clipped from V and 1 base from J, the junction kept 6 bases outside the gene matches. The germline CDR1 and CDR2 sequences are LNHDA and SQIVND (reference sequence). The CDR3 sequence is 17 residues long. Here the CDR3 DNA reads TGTGCCAGTAGTATAGCGGCGGACAGGGGAGGCACAGATACGCAGTATTTT. Translating gives CASSIAADRGGTDTQYF.

CDR3 in DNA: TGTGCCAGCAGCTTGGTCCTAGCGGGAAATGAGCAGTTCTTC. This translates into CASSLVLAGNEQFF. V usage is TRBV11-1 and J usage is TRBJ2-1, with 9 bases matching TRBD2. The CDR3 is 14 residues long. The J segment lost 7 bases and the V segment lost 3 bases, leaving 4 bases of the junction unmatched. Germline CDR1 reads SGHAT; CDR2 reads FQDESV (reference sequence).

The V and J genes are TRBV7-3 and TRBJ1-1; 7 bases agree with TRBD1. Trimming removed 5 bases from V and 8 bases from J; junction bases left unmatched: 2. The CDR3 extends over 11 amino acids. Germline loops: CDR1 SGHTA, CDR2 FQGTGA. The CDR3 loop is CASSGDREAFF. The CDR3 nucleotides are TGTGCCAGCAGCGGGGACAGAGAAGCTTTCTTT.

V and J are TRBV29-1 and TRBJ2-7; D may be TRBD1 (6 bases). The germline gives CDR1 SQVTM, CDR2 ANQGSEA. CDR3 length equals 13 residues. V shed 4 bases and J shed 6 bases, with 16 bases lying between them. The CDR3 sequence is CSVAFGTSGEQYF. CDR3 sequence (DNA): TGCAGCGTTGCATTCGGGACAAGCGGCGAGCAGTACTTC.

The chain has TRBV20-1 and TRBJ2-7; D not certain. CDR1 is DFQATT and CDR2 is SNEGSKA in the germline V gene (reference sequence). The CDR3 totals 12 residues. V was cut by 3 bases and J by 5 bases, with 11 bases left in between. CDR3 amino acids: CSASDIAHEQYF. CDR3 coding DNA: TGCAGTGCTAGTGATATAGCCCACGAGCAGTACTTC.

V and J are TRBV11-2 and TRBJ1-1, with D possibly matching TRBD1 (6 bases). Germline values: CDR1 SGHAT, CDR2 FQNNGV. There are 13 residues in the CDR3. Trimming took 2 bases from V and 8 from J, leaving 12 bases between them. The CDR3 loop is CASSLYWGPEAFF. CDR3 bases: TGTGCCAGCAGCTTATATTGGGGGCCGGAAGCTTTCTTT.

The chain carries TRBV5-6 and TRBJ1-6; 10 bases agree with TRBD1. Germline V gene lookup returns CDR1 SGHDT and CDR2 YYEEEE. J gave up 7 bases and V 4 bases, and 2 bases lay outside the gene matches. The CDR3 is 14 amino acids. The CDR3 DNA reads as TGTGCCAGCAGCGTGGGACAGGGGAATTCACCCCTCCACTTT. Translating gives CASSVGQGNSPLHF.

The V gene is TRBV6-4, the J gene TRBJ2-3, with 7 bases identical to TRBD1. Germline V gene lookup returns CDR1 MRHNA and CDR2 SNTAGT. Trimming at V came to 2 bases and at J to 4 bases, leaving 9 bases not matched to a gene. This CDR3 region has 16 residues. The CDR3, as DNA: TGTGCCAGCAGTGACCAATCTGGGACAGCGTCAGATACGCAGTATTTT. This gives the protein CASSDQSGTASDTQYF.

The J gene is TRBJ1-3, the V gene TRBV18, with D hard to call. Trimming stripped 6 bases from V and 1 base from J, with 16 bases between. CDR1 KGHSH and CDR2 LQKENI come from the germline V gene. The CDR3 is made up of 16 amino acids. DNA for the CDR3: TGTGCCAGCTCGCCGTACAGATCGGCGTCTGGAAACACCATATATTTT. Protein: CASSPYRSASGNTIYF. The entire variable domain, with the rest obtained from reference TRBV18 and TRBJ1-3, is as follows: NAGVMQNPRHLVRRRGQEARLRCSPMKGHSHVYWYRQLPEEGLKFMVYLQKENIIDESGMPKERFSAEFPKEGPSILRIQQVVRGDSAAYFCASSPYRSASGNTIYFGEGSWLTVV.

The J gene is TRBJ1-2, the V gene TRBV30, with D possibly TRBD1 on 5 matching bases. Germline V gene data show CDR1 as GTSNPN and CDR2 as SVGIG (reference sequence). This CDR3 spans 12 amino acids. V dropped 6 bases and J dropped 2 bases, with 10 bases sitting between them. CDR3 in amino acids: CACSGGNYGYTF. CDR3 sequence (DNA): TGTGCCTGTTCGGGGGGGAACTATGGCTACACCTTC. Supplemented by reference TRBV30 and TRBJ1-2, the full variable domain reads SQTIHQWPATLVQPVGSPLSLECTVEGTSNPNLYWYRQAAGRGLQLLFYSVGIGQISSEVPQNLSASRPQDRQFILSSKKLLLSDSGFYLCACSGGNYGYTFGSGTRLTVV.

The chain joins TRBV5-4 to TRBJ2-1, with 8 bases identical to TRBD1. Trimming cost V 0 bases and J 6 bases; bases outside gene matches: 5. Germline V CDR1 and CDR2: SGHNT, YYREEE (reference sequence). The CDR3 is 15 amino acids. The CDR3 DNA reads as TGTGCCAGCAGCTTGGCCAGGGGGCGGTTCAATGAGCAGTTCTTC. Protein sequence: CASSLARGRFNEQFF.

CDR3 nucleotide sequence: TGTGCCAGCAGCACCTACAATGAGCAGTTCTTC. Amino acid sequence: CASSTYNEQFF. The chain links TRBV28 to TRBJ2-1; no clear D gene. Per the germline V gene, CDR1 is MDHEN and CDR2 is SYDVKM. The V end lost 6 bases, the J end lost 2 bases, and 2 bases lay between the germline ends. The length of the CDR3 is 11 residues.